Here is one TCR beta chain with its context. The data were obtained in a study of blood T cell repertoires in COVID-19. For the study at large: COVID-19 samples from acute and convalescent phases originated in the United States, Italy and Spain. The cDNA or gDNA used as material had been derived from T cells, B-cell-depleted T cells, or PBMCs.

This CDR3 region has 15 residues. Germline V lookup: CDR1 SGHNT, CDR2 YYREEE (reference sequence). The V and J ends lost 9 bases and 5 bases, in that order; junction bases with no gene match: 4. Authors' methods: Reference gene primer amplification gave nucleated cell count estimates. Sequencing used immunoSEQ multiplex PCR; TCRdb keeps in-frame clones, though not all of them. From that table come the V and J calls and clone size; the DNA was used to work out D and trimming. The sample includes 35,000 or so clones, 75% to 90% of them seen just once. The origin of this receptor is a human donor in a cohort sampled during active or convalescent COVID-19. The donor label of this sample is uncertain. Sequencing was done on a sample of peripheral blood. The rearrangement links TRBV5-4 to TRBJ2-2; 16 bases map to TRBD2. CDR3 sequence reads: CATGLAGGPTGELFF. CDR3 sequence (DNA): TGTGCCACGGGACTAGCGGGAGGGCCGACCGGGGAGCTGTTTTTT.